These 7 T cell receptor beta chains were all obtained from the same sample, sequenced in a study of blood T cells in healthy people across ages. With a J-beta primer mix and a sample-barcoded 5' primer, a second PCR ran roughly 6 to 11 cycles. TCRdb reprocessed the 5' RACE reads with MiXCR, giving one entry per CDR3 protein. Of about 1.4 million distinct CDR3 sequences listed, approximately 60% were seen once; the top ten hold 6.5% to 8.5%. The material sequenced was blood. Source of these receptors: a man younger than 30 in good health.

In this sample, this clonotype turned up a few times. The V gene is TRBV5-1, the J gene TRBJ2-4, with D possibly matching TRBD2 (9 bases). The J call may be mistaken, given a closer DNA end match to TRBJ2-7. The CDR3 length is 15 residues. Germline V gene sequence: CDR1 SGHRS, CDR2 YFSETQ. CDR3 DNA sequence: TGCGCCAGCAGGCGGGGGGGACAGGCCTCCTACGAGCAGTACTTC. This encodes CASRRGGQASYEQYF.

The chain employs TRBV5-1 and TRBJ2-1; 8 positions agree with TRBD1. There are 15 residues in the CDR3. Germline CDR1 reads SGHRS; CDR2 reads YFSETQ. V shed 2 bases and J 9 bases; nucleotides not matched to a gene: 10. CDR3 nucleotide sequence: TGCGCCAGCAGCTTAGTGGGGACAGGATCGAGTGAGCAGTTCTTC. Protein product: CASSLVGTGSSEQFF.

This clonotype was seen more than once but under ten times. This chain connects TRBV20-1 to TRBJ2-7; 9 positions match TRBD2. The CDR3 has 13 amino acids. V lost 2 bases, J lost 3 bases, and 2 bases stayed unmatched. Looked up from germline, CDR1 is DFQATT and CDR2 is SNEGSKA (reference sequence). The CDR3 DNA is TGCAGTGCTAGACAGCGGGGGGTCTACGAGCAGTACTTC. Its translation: CSARQRGVYEQYF.

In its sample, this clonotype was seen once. The CDR3 loop reads CASSLRGAMNHEQYF. CDR3 bases: TGCGCCAGCAGCTTGAGAGGGGCGATGAACCACGAGCAGTACTTC. The rearrangement joins TRBV5-1 to TRBJ2-7, with D tentatively TRBD1 or TRBD2 (5 bases each). This CDR3 has 15 residues. CDR1 SGHRS and CDR2 YFSETQ come from the germline V gene. The V and J ends lost 1 base and 5 bases respectively, with 16 bases between them.

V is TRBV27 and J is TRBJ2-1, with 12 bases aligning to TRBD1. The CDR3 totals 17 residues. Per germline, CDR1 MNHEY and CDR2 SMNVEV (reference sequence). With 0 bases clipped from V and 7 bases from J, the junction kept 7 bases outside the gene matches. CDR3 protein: CASSLSSGTGGRNEQFF. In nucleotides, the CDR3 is TGTGCCAGCAGTTTATCTTCTGGGACAGGGGGCAGGAATGAGCAGTTCTTC.

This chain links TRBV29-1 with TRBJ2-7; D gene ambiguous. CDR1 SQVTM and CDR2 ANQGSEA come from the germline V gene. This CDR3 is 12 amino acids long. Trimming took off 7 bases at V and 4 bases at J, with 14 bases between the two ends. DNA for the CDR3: TGCAGCGGGGCATCAGGCCGTTACGAGCAGTACTTC. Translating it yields CSGASGRYEQYF.

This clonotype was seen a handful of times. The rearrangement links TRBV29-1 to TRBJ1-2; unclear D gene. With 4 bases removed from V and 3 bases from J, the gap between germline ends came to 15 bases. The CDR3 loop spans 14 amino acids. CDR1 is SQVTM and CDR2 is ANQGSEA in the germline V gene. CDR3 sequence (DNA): TGCAGCGTTGCGGTAGAGGGCGCAGACTATGGCTACACCTTC. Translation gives CSVAVEGADYGYTF.